These 29 T cell receptor beta chains were sequenced from one sample in a study of T cell changes during pregnancy in multiple sclerosis. Produced via immunoSEQ multiplex PCR; TCRdb's table is partial and in-frame only. The sample gives approximately 80,000 clones, about 94% of which show up once; around 0.7% is in the top ten. Sequencing was performed on peripheral blood, taken in the second trimester of pregnancy. These receptors were collected from a female donor in good health, enrolled as a control in a pregnancy study.

The chain links TRBV25-1 to TRBJ2-7; TRBD1 is a possible D gene (5 bases). Germline CDR1 reads MGHDK; CDR2 reads SYGVNS. The CDR3 totals 13 residues. Trimming stripped 4 bases from V and 6 bases from J, with 13 bases between. The CDR3 loop is CASSASGWGEQYF. CDR3 nucleotides: TGTGCCAGCAGTGCTTCAGGGTGGGGCGAGCAGTACTTC.

The gene calls are TRBV4-3 and TRBJ1-3, with D maybe TRBD1 (5 bases). V was cut by 4 bases and J by 4 bases, with 23 bases left in between. The CDR3 has 18 residues. The germline V gene has CDR1 LGHNA and CDR2 YSLEER. The CDR3 DNA is TGCGCCAGCAGCCCTACCAGTGGGGGGTTGGCGTCCGGAAACACCATATATTTT. It is translated as CASSPTSGGLASGNTIYF.

J is TRBJ1-1 and V is TRBV2; 10 bases map to TRBD1. Germline assignment: CDR1 SNHLY and CDR2 FYNNEI. With V trimmed by 7 bases and J by 5 bases, 10 bases remained unmatched. This CDR3 is built from 15 residues. The CDR3, as DNA: TGTGCCAGCATCCTGACAGGGGGCTATGGTACTGAAGCTTTCTTT. Amino acid sequence: CASILTGGYGTEAFF. The full variable domain, in which reference TRBV2 and TRBJ1-1 provide the parts outside the CDR3, is EPEVTQTPSHQVTQMGQEVILRCVPISNHLYFYWYRQILGQKVEFLVSFYNNEISEKSEIFDDQFSVERPDGSNFTLKIRSTKLEDSAMYFCASILTGGYGTEAFFGQGTRLTVV.

The rearrangement joins TRBV7-3 to TRBJ2-2, with D uncertain. The CDR3 length is 12 residues. Trimming left V 6 bases short and J 2 bases short, with 4 bases between. The V gene's germline CDR1 is SGHTA and CDR2 FQGTGA. In nucleotides, the CDR3 is TGTGCCAGCAGTAAAAACACCGGGGAGCTGTTTTTT. Translated: CASSKNTGELFF.

This chain joins TRBV7-6 and TRBJ2-7; 14 bases line up with TRBD2. Germline assignment: CDR1 SGHVS and CDR2 FNYEAQ. J lost 1 base, V lost 1 base, and 6 bases had no gene match. CDR3 length equals 18 residues. CDR3 amino acids: CASSLGLAGGLESYEQYF. The CDR3 DNA follows: TGTGCCAGCAGCTTAGGACTAGCGGGGGGGCTCGAGTCCTACGAGCAGTACTTC.

The chain joins TRBV5-1 to TRBJ1-2; 7 nucleotides line up with TRBD1. Per germline, CDR1 SGHRS and CDR2 YFSETQ. This CDR3 spans 12 amino acids. The ends lost 2 bases at V and 11 bases at J; junction bases unmatched: 6. The DNA of the CDR3 is TGCGCCAGCAGCTTCGGACAGGTCTTTTACACCTTC. Protein sequence: CASSFGQVFYTF.

The chain recombines TRBV7-2 with TRBJ1-2, with a weak D call TRBD1 (6 bases). CDR3 length equals 15 residues. CDR1 is SGHTA and CDR2 is FQGNSA in the germline V gene. V was trimmed by 1 base and J by 8 bases, leaving 17 bases between them. CDR3 sequence reads: CASSLVHRVEVGYTF. The CDR3 DNA reads TGTGCCAGCAGCTTAGTCCACAGGGTTGAAGTAGGCTACACCTTC. The whole variable domain, remainder taken from reference TRBV7-2 and TRBJ1-2, is GAGVSQSPSNKVTEKGKDVELRCDPISGHTALYWYRQSLGQGLEFLIYFQGNSAPDKSGLPSDRFSAERTGGSVSTLTIQRTQQEDSAVYLCASSLVHRVEVGYTFGSGTRLTVV.

The chain uses TRBV6-6 and TRBJ1-5; tentative D call: TRBD1 (6 bases). The CDR3 extends over 15 amino acids. Trimming cost V 5 bases and J 0 bases, with 11 bases left between them. CDR1 and CDR2 (germline): MNHNY, SVGAGI (reference sequence). CDR3 DNA sequence: TGTGCCAGCAGTATAGGGGGGGGTAGCAATCAGCCCCAGCATTTT. Translating gives CASSIGGGSNQPQHF.

The chain links TRBV2 to TRBJ2-7, with 7 bases matching TRBD1. CDR1 is SNHLY and CDR2 is FYNNEI in the germline V gene. This CDR3 spans 14 amino acids. Trimming at V came to 7 bases and at J to 0 bases, leaving 6 bases not matched to a gene. CDR3 DNA: TGTGCCAGCATGGGACAGAAGAGCTCCTACGAGCAGTACTTC. Its protein is CASMGQKSSYEQYF.

The chain combines TRBV6-1 with TRBJ1-4; 8 bases align to TRBD1. In germline, CDR1 is MNHNS, CDR2 SASEGT. The J segment lost 0 bases and the V segment lost 3 bases, leaving 6 bases of the junction unmatched. This CDR3 contains 17 residues. The CDR3 loop is CASSESRGLTTNEKLFF. The CDR3 DNA follows: TGTGCCAGCAGTGAGAGCAGGGGGCTAACAACTAATGAAAAACTGTTTTTT.

CDR3 region: CASSLQDYTGELFF. In DNA, the CDR3 is TGTGCCAGCAGTTTACAGGATTACACCGGGGAGCTGTTTTTT. The V call is TRBV6-6, the J call TRBJ2-2; D is possibly TRBD1 (5 bases). Germline CDR1 reads MNHNY; CDR2 reads SVGAGI (reference sequence). The V and J ends lost 4 bases and 3 bases respectively, with 9 bases between them. The CDR3 is 14 residues long.

V gene TRBV19 combines with J gene TRBJ1-1; possible D gene TRBD1, 5 bases. Germline values: CDR1 LNHDA, CDR2 SQIVND (reference sequence). The CDR3 length is 16 residues. V was shortened by 7 bases and J by 4 bases, with 22 bases between the two germline ends. CDR3 DNA: TGTGCCAGTACCCCAAATATGTGGAGGGGCGGCACTGAAGCTTTCTTT. Its protein product is CASTPNMWRGGTEAFF. Supplemented by reference TRBV19 and TRBJ1-1, the full variable domain reads DGGITQSPKYLFRKEGQNVTLSCEQNLNHDAMYWYRQDPGQGLRLIYYSQIVNDFQKGDIAEGYSVSREKKESFPLTVTSAQKNPTAFYLCASTPNMWRGGTEAFFGQGTRLTVV.

The chain couples TRBV6-1 to TRBJ1-2; 7 nucleotides align to TRBD1. The V gene's germline CDR1 is MNHNS and CDR2 SASEGT. Trimming cost V 0 bases and J 4 bases; bases outside gene matches: 5. The CDR3 is 15 residues long. The CDR3 sequence: CASSEARGQSYGYTF. The CDR3 bases are TGTGCCAGCAGTGAAGCTCGGGGACAGAGCTATGGCTACACCTTC.

The rearrangement joins TRBV4-3 to TRBJ1-4, with a possible D match to TRBD1 (6 bases). V lost 0 bases and J lost 8, with 16 bases in between. Germline V lookup: CDR1 LGHNA, CDR2 YSLEER. The CDR3 runs to 16 residues. The CDR3 is CASSQDRTVAGEKLFF. CDR3 nucleotides: TGCGCCAGCAGCCAAGATAGGACAGTGGCAGGGGAAAAACTGTTTTTT.

The rearrangement links TRBV5-1 to TRBJ1-1; 10 nucleotides line up with TRBD1. Germline CDR1 is SGHRS and CDR2 is YFSETQ. CDR3 size: 14 residues. V lost 4 bases, J lost 8 bases, and 8 bases stayed unmatched. The CDR3 loop reads CASSVRDRGVEAFF. The CDR3 DNA reads as TGCGCCAGCAGCGTCAGGGACAGGGGCGTGGAAGCTTTCTTT.

The CDR3 reads CASSLVGQETQYF. The CDR3 DNA reads as TGTGCCAGCAGCTTAGTGGGCCAGGAGACCCAGTACTTC. The rearrangement joins TRBV11-3 to TRBJ2-5; no firm D call. The CDR3 contains 13 residues. V lost 1 base to trimming and J lost 5 bases, with 8 bases between them. From germline, CDR1 is SGHNT and CDR2 YENEEA.

The chain carries TRBV6-4 and TRBJ1-1, with TRBD1 matching over 12 bases. Losses at the gene ends were 5 bases for V and 8 bases for J; bases not matched to a gene: 3. Per germline, CDR1 MRHNA and CDR2 SNTAGT. This CDR3 has 13 residues. The CDR3 spells CASSLGTGGEAFF. The CDR3 region has the DNA TGTGCCAGCAGTCTCGGGACAGGGGGCGAAGCTTTCTTT.

The rearrangement uses TRBV2 and TRBJ1-1, with 7 bases aligning to TRBD1. CDR1 and CDR2 from the germline V gene are SNHLY and FYNNEI. CDR3 size: 13 residues. The junction had 0 bases not matched to a gene; V was cut back by 4 bases and J by 1 base. The CDR3 protein is CASSGQGNTEAFF. The CDR3 DNA reads TGTGCCAGCAGTGGACAGGGGAACACTGAAGCTTTCTTT.

The gene calls are TRBV9 and TRBJ2-3; 13 positions match TRBD2. Germline V gene data show CDR1 as SGDLS and CDR2 as YYNGEE. The V gene end was trimmed by 3 bases and the J gene end by 2 bases; junction bases not matched to a gene: 6. This CDR3 spans 17 amino acids. The CDR3 nucleotides are TGTGCCAGCAGCGGAACTAGCGGGGGGGCCCCCACAGATACGCAGTATTTT. It encodes CASSGTSGGAPTDTQYF.

J is TRBJ2-5 and V is TRBV7-2; TRBD1 agrees at 8 bases. The germline gives CDR1 SGHTA, CDR2 FQGNSA. With V trimmed by 5 bases and J by 0 bases, 8 bases remained unmatched. CDR3 length equals 16 residues. The CDR3 coding sequence is TGTGCCAGCAGCAACCTCGGGACAGGATACCAAGAGACCCAGTACTTC. Residues: CASSNLGTGYQETQYF.

The V gene is TRBV5-1, the J gene TRBJ2-2; D is perhaps TRBD2 (6 bases). The CDR3 spans 13 residues. In germline, CDR1 is SGHRS, CDR2 YFSETQ. The V end was cut by 4 bases, the J end by 7 bases, with 11 bases between. CDR3 residues: CASSPTAGGELFF. For the CDR3, the DNA is TGCGCCAGCAGCCCCACAGCGGGCGGGGAGCTGTTTTTT.

The chain is built from TRBV28 and TRBJ1-6; 9 positions match TRBD1. V shed 6 bases and J 7 bases; nucleotides not matched to a gene: 4. The CDR3 loop spans 14 amino acids. Germline V CDR1 and CDR2: MDHEN, SYDVKM. The CDR3 loop is CASSAGTGNSPLHF. In nucleotides, the CDR3 is TGTGCCAGCAGCGCCGGGACAGGGAATTCACCCCTCCACTTT.

This chain joins TRBV4-3 and TRBJ1-1; D is unresolved. Germline V gives CDR1 LGHNA, CDR2 YSLEER. The germline V and J ends were trimmed by 0 bases and 2 bases, with 7 bases remaining between them. The CDR3 sequence is 14 residues long. DNA of the CDR3: TGCGCCAGCAGCCAAGAACGGGTCAACACTGAAGCTTTCTTT. Protein product: CASSQERVNTEAFF.

V is TRBV7-9 and J is TRBJ1-4; 7 bases match TRBD1. J lost 8 bases, V lost 1 base, and 10 bases had no gene match. Germline V gene lookup returns CDR1 SEHNR and CDR2 FQNEAQ (reference sequence). The CDR3 loop spans 16 amino acids. The DNA for the CDR3 is TGTGCCAGCAGCTTAGGTTTTTGGCAGGGGGAAGAAAAACTGTTTTTT. It yields the protein CASSLGFWQGEEKLFF.

V is TRBV19 and J is TRBJ1-3; D perhaps matches TRBD1 (6 bases). CDR1 and CDR2 from the germline V gene are LNHDA and SQIVND (reference sequence). Trimming left V 4 bases short and J 2 bases short, with 18 bases between. This CDR3 has 17 amino acids. CDR3 in amino acids: CASSSLEGGRAGNTIYF. CDR3 nucleotides: TGTGCCAGTAGTAGCCTGGAGGGGGGGCGAGCTGGAAACACCATATATTTT.

The chain joins TRBV7-2 to TRBJ1-2; no clear D gene. Trimming cost V 0 bases and J 8 bases, with 16 bases left between them. This CDR3 is 15 amino acids long. Germline V gives CDR1 SGHTA, CDR2 FQGNSA. CDR3 in amino acids: CASSLAGGPGRGYTF. The CDR3 nucleotides read TGTGCCAGCAGCTTAGCTGGAGGACCCGGGAGGGGCTACACCTTC.

Comments on this clone: This CDR3 is also generated by other DNA sequences in the sample. The gene calls are TRBV5-4 and TRBJ2-7, with D uncertain. This CDR3 is 14 amino acids long. The germline CDR1 and CDR2 sequences are SGHNT and YYREEE (reference sequence). V dropped 0 bases and J dropped 7 bases, with 14 bases sitting between them. The CDR3 is CASSLAAGLKEQYF. CDR3 in DNA: TGTGCCAGCAGCTTGGCGGCAGGTCTGAAAGAGCAGTACTTC.

The J gene is TRBJ2-3, the V gene TRBV6-1; 10 nucleotides agree with TRBD1. Per the germline V gene, CDR1 is MNHNS and CDR2 is SASEGT. This CDR3 has 21 residues. V dropped 1 base and J dropped 2; count of bases not matched to a gene: 18. This chain's CDR3 is CASSEVGTGELVGADTDTQYF. As DNA, the CDR3 is TGTGCCAGCAGTGAAGTCGGGACAGGGGAGTTGGTAGGAGCAGACACAGATACGCAGTATTTT.

The CDR3 sequence is CASREDSMNTEAFF. The CDR3 DNA is TGTGCCAGCAGGGAGGACAGCATGAACACTGAAGCTTTCTTT. This chain links TRBV6-1 with TRBJ1-1, with a weak D call TRBD1 (6 bases). The ends were cut back, 6 bases at V and 0 bases at J, with 11 bases in the middle. The CDR3 has 14 residues. The germline CDR1 and CDR2 sequences are MNHNS and SASEGT.